A single sample is the source of the 22 T cell receptor beta chains below, sequenced in a study of T cell repertoires in cytomegalovirus infection. TCRdb ran MiXCR on the reads and lists one entry per CDR3 protein. The data contain 300,000 to 450,000 distinct CDR3 sequences, around 18% of them seen just once; the ten biggest clones take up under 9%. Material: PBMCs. The receptors were sampled from a human donor in good health (CMV status not recorded). Some clones in this sample may be carry-over from other donors' samples.

The chain couples TRBV9 to TRBJ1-4; D is perhaps TRBD1 (5 bases). The ends were cut back, 4 bases at V and 7 bases at J, with 17 bases in the middle. Germline V gene sequence: CDR1 SGDLS, CDR2 YYNGEE. CDR3 length: 15 residues. CDR3 loop: CASSLRGVRGEKLFF. Here the CDR3 DNA reads TGTGCCAGCAGCTTGAGGGGAGTCCGGGGTGAAAAACTGTTTTTT. The whole variable domain, filled in from reference TRBV9 and TRBJ1-4, reads DSGVTQTPKHLITATGQRVTLRCSPRSGDLSVYWYQQSLDQGLQFLIQYYNGEERAKGNILERFSAQQFPDLHSELNLSSLELGDSALYFCASSLRGVRGEKLFFGSGTQLSVL.

The chain uses TRBV12-3 or TRBV12-4 and TRBJ1-4, with unresolved D. The V end lost 5 bases, the J end lost 7 bases, and 17 bases lay between the germline ends. This CDR3 region has 15 residues. CDR3 sequence reads: CASSLSATIREKLFF. In nucleotides, the CDR3 is TGTGCCAGCAGTCTTTCAGCCACCATACGTGAAAAACTGTTTTTT.

This clonotype was seen ten or more times. The rearrangement links TRBV7-6 to TRBJ2-6; no clear D. This CDR3 region has 17 residues. Trimming stripped 5 bases from V and 0 bases from J, with 14 bases between. CDR1 is SGHVS and CDR2 is FNYEAQ in the germline V gene. The chain's CDR3 is CASSKLPGASGANVLTF. For the CDR3, the DNA is TGTGCCAGCAGCAAATTACCCGGAGCCTCTGGGGCCAACGTCCTGACTTTC.

This clonotype was counted between two and nine times. The genes are TRBV29-1 and TRBJ2-3, with 8 bases fitting TRBD1. Per the germline V gene, CDR1 is SQVTM and CDR2 is ANQGSEA. This CDR3 contains 14 residues. The J segment lost 0 bases and the V segment lost 6 bases, leaving 5 bases of the junction unmatched. For the CDR3, the DNA is TGCAGCGTCGTGGGGACAGGTAGCACAGATACGCAGTATTTT. Translated: CSVVGTGSTDTQYF.

V usage is TRBV5-4 and J usage is TRBJ1-2; D possibly corresponds to TRBD1 (5 bases). CDR3 length: 13 amino acids. Trimming left V 4 bases short and J 8 bases short, with 15 bases between. Germline-derived CDR1 and CDR2 are SGHNT and YYREEE (reference sequence). CDR3 region: CASSPRGLSGYTF. CDR3 bases: TGTGCCAGCAGCCCGAGGGGCCTCTCGGGCTACACCTTC.

The chain has TRBV27 and TRBJ2-1; weak D call: TRBD2 (6 bases). The length of the CDR3 is 15 residues. Trimming removed 3 bases from V and 4 bases from J, with 13 bases in between. Germline V gives CDR1 MNHEY, CDR2 SMNVEV (reference sequence). The CDR3 bases are TGTGCCAGCAGTTTCTGGGGGGAAGGTTACAATGAGCAGTTCTTC. Its protein is CASSFWGEGYNEQFF.

This clonotype was observed at least ten times. The CDR3, as DNA: TGTGCCAGCAGCTCCATGGGCCTACCGACACCCCTCCACTTT. Translation gives CASSSMGLPTPLHF. This chain links TRBV7-2 with TRBJ1-6; unclear D gene. This CDR3 has 14 residues. V gave up 4 bases and J gave up 11 bases, with 15 bases separating them. CDR1 is SGHTA and CDR2 is FQGNSA in the germline V gene.

This clonotype showed up just a few times. This rearrangement joins TRBV29-1 to TRBJ1-4; D remains unclear. The CDR3 extends over 12 amino acids. Trimming stripped 7 bases from V and 10 bases from J, with 16 bases between. Germline V gives CDR1 SQVTM, CDR2 ANQGSEA. The CDR3 region is CSARSREGKLFF. The CDR3 DNA sequence: TGCAGCGCCCGGTCTAGGGAGGGAAAACTGTTTTTT.

This clonotype occurred a few times. The rearrangement links TRBV18 to TRBJ1-5; D remains ambiguous. The CDR3 covers 12 residues. V lost 6 bases, J lost 5 bases, and 8 bases lay in between. Germline V gene data show CDR1 as KGHSH and CDR2 as LQKENI. CDR3 protein: CASSTSDQPQHF. The CDR3 DNA reads as TGTGCCAGCTCGACCAGCGATCAGCCCCAGCATTTT.

J is TRBJ1-1 and V is TRBV29-1; D possibly corresponds to TRBD1 (6 bases). Germline V CDR1 and CDR2: SQVTM, ANQGSEA. Trimming took off 4 bases at V and 10 bases at J, with 13 bases between the two ends. The CDR3 runs 11 residues. CDR3 coding DNA: TGCAGCGTTGCGGGGGCGCGCGGAGCTTTCTTT. Its translation is CSVAGARGAFF.

The CDR3 sequence: CASSEGARQGSPPYSNQPQHF. The CDR3 DNA sequence: TGTGCCAGCAGTGAAGGGGCCCGACAGGGGTCCCCTCCATATAGCAATCAGCCCCAGCATTTT. This chain links TRBV6-1 with TRBJ1-5, with TRBD1 matching over 8 bases. This CDR3 is 21 amino acids long. Per germline, CDR1 MNHNS and CDR2 SASEGT. V lost 1 base and J lost 0; bases outside the gene matches: 17.

In the case of this clonotype: This CDR3 is missing its conserved last phenylalanine or tryptophan, likely due to a read error. This chain uses TRBV11-2 with TRBJ2-5; 12 nucleotides align to TRBD2. Germline CDR1 reads SGHAT; CDR2 reads FQNNGV. V dropped 11 bases and J dropped 5; count of bases not matched to a gene: 12. The CDR3 runs 15 residues. CDR3 DNA sequence: TGTGCCTGTGGCGGACTAGCGGGGATGAGGGAGACCCAGTACTAC. As protein: CACGGLAGMRETQYY.

This chain uses TRBV6-5 with TRBJ2-7; perhaps TRBD2 as D (6 bases). Germline CDR1 is MNHEY and CDR2 is SVGAGI. This CDR3 has 14 residues. Trimming took off 4 bases at V and 2 bases at J, with 12 bases between the two ends. The CDR3: CASSSLLAPYEQYF. The CDR3 DNA sequence: TGTGCCAGCAGTTCCCTGCTAGCGCCCTACGAGCAGTACTTC.

This clonotype was counted between two and nine times. This chain joins TRBV19 and TRBJ1-2; perhaps TRBD1 as D (5 bases). Between the trimmed V and J ends, which lost 6 bases and 2 bases, there was a span of 16 bases. Germline V gene lookup returns CDR1 LNHDA and CDR2 SQIVND (reference sequence). The CDR3 contains 15 residues. As DNA, the CDR3 is TGTGCCAGTAGGGCCGGGACCGAGCCCAACTATGGCTACACCTTC. Translated, it gives CASRAGTEPNYGYTF.

This clonotype was counted a few times. V and J are TRBV5-4 and TRBJ2-5; no definite D call. Germline V CDR1 and CDR2: SGHNT, YYREEE (reference sequence). V was pared by 4 bases and J by 2 bases, with 6 bases between. CDR3 size: 12 residues. In DNA form, the CDR3 reads TGTGCCAGCAGCCCCGCTCAAGAGACCCAGTACTTC. Residues: CASSPAQETQYF.

As DNA, the CDR3 is TGCAGCGGGGGGCTCCGGGACGAGCAGTACTTC. This encodes CSGGLRDEQYF. This rearrangement joins TRBV29-1 to TRBJ2-7; possible D gene TRBD1, 6 bases. Trimming shortened V by 7 bases and J by 5 bases, and 12 bases separated the two germline ends. The CDR3 is 11 amino acids. Per the germline V gene, CDR1 is SQVTM and CDR2 is ANQGSEA.

This clonotype was recorded at least ten times. The gene calls are TRBV7-2 and TRBJ2-7, with 12 bases matching TRBD2. Looked up from germline, CDR1 is SGHTA and CDR2 is FQGNSA. This CDR3 comprises 14 residues. V lost 8 bases and J lost 7; bases outside the gene matches: 9. Written as DNA, the CDR3 is TGTGCCAGCGGAGGACTAGCGGGAATTTTTGAGCAGTACTTC. The encoded protein is CASGGLAGIFEQYF.

The chain is built from TRBV6-2 or TRBV6-3 and TRBJ2-3; maybe TRBD2 (5 bases). Looked up from germline, CDR1 is MNHEY and CDR2 is SVGEGT. There are 13 residues in the CDR3. Trimming left V 7 bases short and J 2 bases short, with 10 bases between. The CDR3 sequence is CASKEGYTDTQYF. CDR3 sequence (DNA): TGTGCCAGCAAAGAGGGCTACACAGATACGCAGTATTTT.

This clonotype was recorded many times. The rearrangement links TRBV7-2 to TRBJ1-5, with D uncertain. CDR1 is SGHTA, CDR2 FQGNSA, per germline. This CDR3 has 13 amino acids. The V end lost 5 bases, the J end lost 4 bases, and 9 bases lay between the germline ends. In nucleotides, the CDR3 is TGTGCCAGCAGCCGCATGGGGAATCAGCCCCAGCATTTT. Translated, it gives CASSRMGNQPQHF.

V and J are TRBV14 and TRBJ1-2; no definite D call. The CDR3 runs 13 residues. Germline loops: CDR1 SGHDN, CDR2 FVKESK. Trimming pared 4 bases from V and 6 bases from J, leaving 12 bases between. The CDR3 sequence: CASSLRARDGYTF. The CDR3 DNA reads TGTGCCAGCAGCCTCCGAGCGAGGGATGGCTACACCTTC.

This clonotype was seen ten or more times. CDR3 nucleotides: TGTGCCAGCAGCTTAGCCCACAGCACAGATACGCAGTATTTT. This translates into CASSLAHSTDTQYF. V usage is TRBV7-2 and J usage is TRBJ2-3; D unresolved. Per germline, CDR1 SGHTA and CDR2 FQGNSA. CDR3 length equals 14 residues. V lost 0 bases and J 0 bases, leaving 4 bases between the germline ends.

This clonotype has ten or more counts. The chain uses TRBV27 and TRBJ2-5; the match to TRBD1 covers 10 bases. CDR3 size: 15 residues. The V gene end was trimmed by 3 bases and the J gene end by 10 bases; junction bases not matched to a gene: 11. CDR1 MNHEY and CDR2 SMNVEV come from the germline V gene (reference sequence). CDR3: CASSFGSTGGLVQYF. The CDR3, as DNA: TGTGCCAGCAGTTTTGGATCGACAGGGGGCTTGGTCCAGTACTTC.